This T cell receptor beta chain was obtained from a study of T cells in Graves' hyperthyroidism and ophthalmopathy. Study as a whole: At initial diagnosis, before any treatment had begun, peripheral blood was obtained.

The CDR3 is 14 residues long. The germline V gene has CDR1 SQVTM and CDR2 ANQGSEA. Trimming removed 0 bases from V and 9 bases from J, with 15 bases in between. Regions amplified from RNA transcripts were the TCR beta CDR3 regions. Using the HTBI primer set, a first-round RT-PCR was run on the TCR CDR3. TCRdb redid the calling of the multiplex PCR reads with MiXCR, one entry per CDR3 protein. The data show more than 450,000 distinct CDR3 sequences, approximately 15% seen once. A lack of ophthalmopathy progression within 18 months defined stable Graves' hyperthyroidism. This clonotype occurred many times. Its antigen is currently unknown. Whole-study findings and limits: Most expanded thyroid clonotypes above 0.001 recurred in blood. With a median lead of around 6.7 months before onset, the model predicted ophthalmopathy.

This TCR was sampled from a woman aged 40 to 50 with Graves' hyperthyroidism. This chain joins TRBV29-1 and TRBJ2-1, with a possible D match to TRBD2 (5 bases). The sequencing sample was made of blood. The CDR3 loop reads CSVEDGLFPSEQFF. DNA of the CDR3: TGCAGCGTTGAAGACGGACTTTTTCCGAGTGAGCAGTTCTTC.